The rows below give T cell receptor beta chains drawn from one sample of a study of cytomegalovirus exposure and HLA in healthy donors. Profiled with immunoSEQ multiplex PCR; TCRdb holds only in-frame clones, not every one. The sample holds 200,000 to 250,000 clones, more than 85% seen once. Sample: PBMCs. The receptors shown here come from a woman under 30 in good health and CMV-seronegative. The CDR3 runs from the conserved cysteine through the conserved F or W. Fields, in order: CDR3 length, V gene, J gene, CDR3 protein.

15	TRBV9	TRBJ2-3	CASSVSYSKTDTQYF
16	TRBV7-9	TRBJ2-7	CASSLETSTGGTEQYF
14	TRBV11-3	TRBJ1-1	CASSLTGVVPEAFF
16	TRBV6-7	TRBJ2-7	CASSYLLAGGPYEQYF
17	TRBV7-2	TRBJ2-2	CASSLVWTSGGAGELFF
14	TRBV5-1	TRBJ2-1	CASSPGTSWDEQFF
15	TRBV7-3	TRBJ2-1	CASSLVLAGVNEQFF
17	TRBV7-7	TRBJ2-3	CASSPLQSDLGWDTQYF
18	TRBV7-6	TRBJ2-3	CASSLGASGGAVTDTQYF
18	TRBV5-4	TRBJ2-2	CASSLVRASGRLTGELFF
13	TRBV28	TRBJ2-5	CASRGTAQETQYF
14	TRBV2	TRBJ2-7	CASSTFSSAHEQYF
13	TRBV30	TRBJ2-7	CAWGGKGADEQYF
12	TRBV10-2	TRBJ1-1	CASSGQGGEAFF
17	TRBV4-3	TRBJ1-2	CASSQALLQGRGDGYTF
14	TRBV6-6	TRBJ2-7	CASSYAEGTYEQYF
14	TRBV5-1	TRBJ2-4	CASSLGDSENIQYF
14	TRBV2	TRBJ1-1	CASSDRATNTEAFF
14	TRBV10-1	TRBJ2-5	CASSTSGRWETQYF
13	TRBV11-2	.	CASSVNAAYEQYF
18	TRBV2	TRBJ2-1	CASSVPQSGSGGAREQFF
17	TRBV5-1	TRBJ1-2	CASRAGLNREVNYGYTF
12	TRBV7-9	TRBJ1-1	CASSPLGTEAFF
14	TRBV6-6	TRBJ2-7	CASSYSKGLGEQYF
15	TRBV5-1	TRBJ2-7	CASSREPTETYEQYF
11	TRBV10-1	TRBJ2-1	CASGTSTEQFF
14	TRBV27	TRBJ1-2	CASRPNGANYGYTF
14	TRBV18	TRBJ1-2	CASSPRDRNYGYTF
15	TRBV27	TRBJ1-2	CASSSQGVANYGYTF
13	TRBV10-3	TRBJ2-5	CAIKGDGQETQYF
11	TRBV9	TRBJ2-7	CASSVVEEQYF
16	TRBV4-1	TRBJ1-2	CASSHEAGGPLWGYTF
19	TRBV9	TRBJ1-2	CASSPRMTGTEAANYGYTF
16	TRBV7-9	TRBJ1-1	CASSPSDRGKNTEAFF
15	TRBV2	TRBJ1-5	CASTRTGGLYQPQHF
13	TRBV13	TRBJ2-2	CASRGTGAGELFF
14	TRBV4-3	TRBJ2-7	CASSQLGLKNEQYF